This is a list of T cell receptor beta chains from one sample in a study of OX40 agonist ivuxolimab in advanced cancers. The repertoire was sequenced with immunoSEQ multiplex PCR; TCRdb's copy has only in-frame clones and lacks some. The sample yields tens of thousands of clones, approximately 91% seen once. This specimen consisted of CD4+ or CD8+ T cells sorted from blood, obtained in a trial of the OX40 agonist ivuxolimab. These receptors originate from an adult with an advanced solid tumor such as melanoma, head and neck, liver or kidney cancer. Both conserved end residues are part of each CDR3. A D gene is named only where the DNA matches it firmly. Expanded clones get a size class; other rows say once, few or many, or leave the size out.

J: TRBJ1-1
size: .
D: TRBD1
V: TRBV5-6
CDR3: CASSYTPALQGEQAEAFF

J: TRBJ2-5
size: once
D: .
V: TRBV18
CDR3: CASSPGLQETQYF

J: TRBJ2-5
size: .
D: .
V: TRBV20-1
CDR3: CSARLAETQYF

J: TRBJ1-1
size: .
D: TRBD1
V: TRBV5-1
CDR3: CASSFQGAGTEAFF

J: TRBJ2-3
size: .
D: TRBD2
V: TRBV10-3
CDR3: CAISPGLAGGPSTDTQYF

J: TRBJ2-7
size: once
D: TRBD1
V: TRBV5-1
CDR3: CASSRQGAASEQYF

J: TRBJ1-2
size: .
D: .
V: TRBV27
CDR3: CASSPHGTVPGDGYTF

J: TRBJ2-5
size: once
D: .
V: TRBV11-2
CDR3: CASNNLAVQETQYF

J: TRBJ1-3
size: once
D: .
V: TRBV30
CDR3: CAGGGIGNTIYF

J: TRBJ1-5
size: .
D: TRBD1
V: TRBV30
CDR3: CAWTPQGGLRGNQPQHF

J: TRBJ2-7
size: .
D: .
V: TRBV9
CDR3: CASSPQGVPSYEQYF

J: TRBJ1-2
size: .
D: TRBD1
V: TRBV30
CDR3: CAWGRGQGPGYTF

J: TRBJ1-1
size: .
D: .
V: TRBV5-1
CDR3: CASSLGPSGAEAFF